The clone carrying this T cell receptor (beta chain) has only a few counts. Its antigen remains unknown. The ends lost 0 bases at V and 3 bases at J; junction bases unmatched: 4. The CDR3 length is 15 residues. CDR1 and CDR2 (germline): SGDLS, YYNGEE. The entry originates in a study of blood T cells in healthy people across ages. A second roughly 6 to 11 cycle PCR used barcoded and J-beta primers. TCRdb re-called the 5' RACE reads through MiXCR, storing one row per CDR3 protein. The sample has about 2 million distinct CDR3 sequences, around 50% seen once. Findings and caveats of the study: Strong correlation linked observed beta diversity and percent naive T cells.

The chain is built from TRBV9 and TRBJ2-5, with 8 bases lining up with TRBD2. Specimen: blood. The receptor was isolated from a woman aged 35 to 49 in good health. The CDR3 protein is CASSVAGSGKETQYF. The CDR3 nucleotides read TGTGCCAGCAGCGTAGCCGGTAGCGGGAAAGAGACCCAGTACTTC.